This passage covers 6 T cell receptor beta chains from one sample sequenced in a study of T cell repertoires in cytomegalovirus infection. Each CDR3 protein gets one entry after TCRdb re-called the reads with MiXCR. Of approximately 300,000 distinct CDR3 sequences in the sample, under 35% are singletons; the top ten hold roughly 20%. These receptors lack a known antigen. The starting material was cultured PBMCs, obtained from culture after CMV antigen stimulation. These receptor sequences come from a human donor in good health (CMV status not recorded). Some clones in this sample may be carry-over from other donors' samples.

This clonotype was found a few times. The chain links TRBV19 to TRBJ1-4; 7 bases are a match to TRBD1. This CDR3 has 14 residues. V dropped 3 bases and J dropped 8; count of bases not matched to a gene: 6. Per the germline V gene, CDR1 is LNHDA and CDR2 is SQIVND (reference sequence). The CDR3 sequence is CASSIGQEPEKLFF. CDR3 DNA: TGTGCCAGTAGTATCGGACAGGAACCCGAAAAACTGTTTTTT.

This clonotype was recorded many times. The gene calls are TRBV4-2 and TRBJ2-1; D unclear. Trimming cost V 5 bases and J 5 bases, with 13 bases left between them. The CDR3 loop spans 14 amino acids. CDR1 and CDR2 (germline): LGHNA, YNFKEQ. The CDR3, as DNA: TGTGCCAGCAGCTCTCCACCCACTAACAATGAGCAGTTCTTC. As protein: CASSSPPTNNEQFF.

The CDR3 loop reads CAISLSGRSSYNEQFF. CDR3 DNA: TGTGCCATTTCCTTAAGCGGGAGGTCCTCCTACAATGAGCAGTTCTTC. V is TRBV12-3 or TRBV12-4 and J is TRBJ2-1; the match to TRBD2 covers 9 bases. The CDR3 runs 16 residues. V trimming: 10 bases; J trimming: 0 bases; junction bases outside the gene matches: 10.

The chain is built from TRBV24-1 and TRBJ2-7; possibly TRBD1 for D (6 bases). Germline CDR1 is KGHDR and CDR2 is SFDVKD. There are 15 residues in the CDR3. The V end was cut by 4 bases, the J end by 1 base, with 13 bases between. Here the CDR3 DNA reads TGTGCCACCAGTGAGGGTGCGACAGGTTCCTACGAGCAGTACTTC. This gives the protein CATSEGATGSYEQYF.

Written as DNA, the CDR3 is TGTGCCAGCAGGGGGGACCTACCGATAGGTGAAAAACTGTTTTTT. Its translation: CASRGDLPIGEKLFF. The gene calls are TRBV2 and TRBJ1-4; weak D call: TRBD1 (5 bases). Germline CDR1 SNHLY, CDR2 FYNNEI. Between the trimmed V and J ends, which lost 6 bases and 7 bases, there was a span of 18 bases. The CDR3 loop spans 15 amino acids.

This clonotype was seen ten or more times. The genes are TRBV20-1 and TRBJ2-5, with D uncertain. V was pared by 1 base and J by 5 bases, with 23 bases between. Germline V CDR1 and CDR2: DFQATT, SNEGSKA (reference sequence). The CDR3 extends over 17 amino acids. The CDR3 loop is CSARVLTLPRKMETQYF. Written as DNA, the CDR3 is TGCAGTGCTAGAGTCCTGACTCTACCCAGAAAAATGGAGACCCAGTACTTC.